Listed here are 27 T cell receptor beta chains from one sample, sequenced in a study of cytomegalovirus exposure and HLA in healthy donors. 60 Vbeta and 13 Jbeta primers were used in PCR. Generated by immunoSEQ multiplex PCR, the TCRdb table keeps only in-frame clones and is missing some. The repertoire holds 80,000 to 100,000 clones, with 81% as singletons. Sequencing was done on a sample of PBMCs. The receptors come from a man in his forties in good health and CMV-seropositive.

V gene TRBV5-4 combines with J gene TRBJ1-5, with TRBD1 matching 7 bases. V dropped 0 bases and J dropped 3; count of bases not matched to a gene: 6. The germline gives CDR1 SGHNT, CDR2 YYREEE (reference sequence). The length of the CDR3 is 16 residues. CDR3 amino acids: CASSLDGGTVNQPQHF. CDR3 nucleotides: TGTGCCAGCAGCTTGGATGGTGGGACAGTCAATCAGCCCCAGCATTTT.

The gene calls are TRBV10-2 and TRBJ1-1, with a tentative D call TRBD1 (5 bases). The CDR3 length is 14 residues. CDR1 and CDR2 from the germline V gene are WSHSY and SAAADI. V was pared by 2 bases and J by 1 base, with 8 bases between. Here the CDR3 DNA reads TGCGCCAGCAGTGAGACTCAGGGGAACACTGAAGCTTTCTTT. Protein product: CASSETQGNTEAFF.

J is TRBJ2-7 and V is TRBV11-1, with TRBD1 matching over 10 bases. Germline CDR1 SGHAT, CDR2 FQDESV (reference sequence). Trimming cost V 2 bases and J 1 base; bases outside gene matches: 5. This CDR3 is 16 amino acids long. The CDR3 here is CASSLRQGAISYEQYF. CDR3 sequence (DNA): TGTGCCAGCAGCTTAAGACAGGGGGCAATATCCTACGAGCAGTACTTC.

This clone showed up just a few times. The chain links TRBV25-1 to TRBJ2-3, with 7 bases fitting TRBD1. Trimming at V came to 2 bases and at J to 2 bases, leaving 4 bases not matched to a gene. The germline gives CDR1 MGHDK, CDR2 SYGVNS. The CDR3 is made up of 15 amino acids. DNA of the CDR3: TGTGCCAGCAGTGAAATTGGGACAGCCACAGATACGCAGTATTTT. Its translation is CASSEIGTATDTQYF.

This clone has only one observation. The V gene is TRBV10-1, the J gene TRBJ1-1, with 8 bases that match TRBD1. The J segment lost 1 base and the V segment lost 5 bases, leaving 3 bases of the junction unmatched. Per the germline V gene, CDR1 is WNHNN and CDR2 is SYGVQD (reference sequence). The CDR3 extends over 14 amino acids. The CDR3 sequence is CASSPGQGNTEAFF. DNA of the CDR3: TGCGCCAGCAGTCCAGGACAGGGGAACACTGAAGCTTTCTTT.

Concerning this clone itself: The same CDR3 can be traced to other DNA sequences in this sample. The chain employs TRBV30 and TRBJ1-1; D call uncertain. Germline CDR1 reads GTSNPN; CDR2 reads SVGIG (reference sequence). Trimming pared 0 bases from V and 4 bases from J, leaving 9 bases between. CDR3 length: 13 amino acids. The CDR3 spells CAWSVEGGTEAFF. The CDR3 DNA reads as TGTGCCTGGAGTGTAGAGGGAGGCACTGAAGCTTTCTTT.

The chain couples TRBV19 to TRBJ2-2; TRBD2 matches 8 bases. CDR1 LNHDA and CDR2 SQIVND come from the germline V gene (reference sequence). The ends lost 6 bases at V and 1 base at J; junction bases unmatched: 10. This CDR3 is built from 17 residues. CDR3 protein: CASSRLKAGGNTGELFF. Written as DNA, the CDR3 is TGTGCCAGTAGCCGGTTAAAGGCGGGGGGGAACACCGGGGAGCTGTTTTTT.

This clone occurred once. The chain has TRBV5-1 and TRBJ2-2; no clear D. The V end was cut by 7 bases, the J end by 1 base, with 8 bases between. The CDR3 has 13 residues. Germline CDR1 reads SGHRS; CDR2 reads YFSETQ. The CDR3, as DNA: TGCGCCAGCCAGTTAATGAACACCGGGGAGCTGTTTTTT. Protein: CASQLMNTGELFF.

This sequence joins TRBV19 and TRBJ2-2; perhaps TRBD1 as D (6 bases). CDR1 is LNHDA, CDR2 SQIVND, per germline (reference sequence). Trimming cost V 8 bases and J 0 bases, with 16 bases left between them. The CDR3 has 16 amino acids. The chain's CDR3 is CASRSRQGSNTGELFF. CDR3 nucleotides: TGTGCCAGTCGCTCGAGGCAGGGGTCGAACACCGGGGAGCTGTTTTTT.

The rearrangement links TRBV5-1 to TRBJ2-3; TRBD1 agrees at 12 bases. Germline V gives CDR1 SGHRS, CDR2 YFSETQ. J lost 9 bases, V lost 4 bases, and 6 bases had no gene match. The length of the CDR3 is 14 residues. CDR3 nucleotide sequence: TGCGCCAGCAGCCCGGGACAGGGGGCGCGAACGCAGTATTTT. Its protein is CASSPGQGARTQYF. Filled out from reference TRBV5-1 and TRBJ2-3, the complete variable domain reads KAGVTQTPRYLIKTRGQQVTLSCSPISGHRSVSWYQQTPGQGLQFLFEYFSETQRNKGNFPGRFSGRQFSNSRSEMNVSTLELGDSALYLCASSPGQGARTQYFGPGTRLTVL.

J is TRBJ2-3 and V is TRBV5-1; D unresolved. The V and J ends lost 1 base and 4 bases respectively, with 7 bases between them. Per germline, CDR1 SGHRS and CDR2 YFSETQ. This CDR3 has 13 residues. The CDR3, as DNA: TGCGCCAGCAGCTTGCGCCAGGCAGATACGCAGTATTTT. Its translation: CASSLRQADTQYF.

In this sample, this clone turned up once. The chain combines TRBV5-1 with TRBJ2-7; D perhaps matches TRBD2 (5 bases). The CDR3 length is 14 residues. V was trimmed by 1 base and J by 5 bases, leaving 13 bases between them. CDR1 is SGHRS, CDR2 YFSETQ, per germline. This chain's CDR3 is CASSLTGLENEQYF. The CDR3 DNA sequence: TGCGCCAGCAGCTTGACGGGGTTAGAGAACGAGCAGTACTTC.

The chain joins TRBV7-2 to TRBJ1-6; the D is unclear. The CDR3 covers 14 residues. CDR1 SGHTA and CDR2 FQGNSA come from the germline V gene. The V end lost 3 bases, the J end lost 6 bases, and 9 bases lay between the germline ends. Here the CDR3 reads CASSLSNINSPLHF. In DNA form, the CDR3 reads TGTGCCAGCAGCTTGTCTAATATTAATTCACCCCTCCACTTT.

The rearrangement links TRBV7-7 to TRBJ2-1, with 10 bases matching TRBD2. The trim removed 5 bases at V and 7 bases at J, leaving 11 bases unmatched. This CDR3 spans 16 amino acids. Looked up from germline, CDR1 is SSHAT and CDR2 is FNYEAQ (reference sequence). The CDR3 nucleotides are TGTGCCAGCAGCCAGTCTGGACTAGCGGCAACTAATGAGCAGTTCTTC. Encoded protein: CASSQSGLAATNEQFF.

This clone was seen only once. The chain is built from TRBV11-3 and TRBJ1-5; possibly TRBD1 for D (5 bases). Deletions cut 8 bases from V and 7 bases from J, with 12 bases between. Germline assignment: CDR1 SGHNT and CDR2 YENEEA. This CDR3 is 12 amino acids long. As DNA, the CDR3 is TGTGCCAGCGGACTATACAGGCAGCCCCAGCATTTT. It specifies CASGLYRQPQHF.

The rearrangement uses TRBV23-1 and TRBJ1-3; D ambiguous. Being an ORF, TRBV23-1 has a function that is uncertain. V shed 0 bases and J shed 0 bases, with 9 bases lying between them. The length of the CDR3 is 16 residues. The CDR3 protein is CASSQSDTGSGNTIYF. As DNA, the CDR3 is TGCGCCAGCAGTCAATCAGACACCGGCTCTGGAAACACCATATATTTT.

The rearrangement joins TRBV10-3 to TRBJ2-7; maybe TRBD1 (5 bases). CDR3 length equals 13 residues. Trimming took off 8 bases at V and 3 bases at J, with 14 bases between the two ends. Germline V lookup: CDR1 ENHRY, CDR2 SYGVKD. As DNA, the CDR3 is TGTGCCATCGGCCAGGGCGACGTCTACGAGCAGTACTTC. This gives the protein CAIGQGDVYEQYF.

Regarding this clone: The junction departs from germline at one end; a sequencing error may be responsible. V gene TRBV7-9 combines with J gene TRBJ1-3; no clear D. Germline V lookup: CDR1 SEHNR, CDR2 FQNEAQ (reference sequence). The CDR3 is 16 residues long. The CDR3 spells CSSSSPGFRGGNTIYF. The CDR3, as DNA: TGTTCCAGCAGCTCCCCGGGTTTCCGAGGTGGAAACACCATATATTTT.

This clone came up once. The rearrangement joins TRBV13 to TRBJ2-1; 9 nucleotides line up with TRBD1. Germline V lookup: CDR1 PRHDT, CDR2 FYEKMQ (reference sequence). Germline trimming cut 5 bases from V and 6 bases from J; bases unmatched to any gene: 8. The CDR3 has 15 residues. The CDR3 loop reads CASSQGQGNLNEQFF. CDR3 DNA: TGTGCCAGCAGCCAGGGACAGGGAAACCTCAATGAGCAGTTCTTC.

This chain joins TRBV9 and TRBJ1-1; D is unresolved. The CDR3 consists of 13 residues. Germline values: CDR1 SGDLS, CDR2 YYNGEE. V lost 6 bases and J 0 bases, leaving 9 bases between the germline ends. The CDR3 here is CASKELMNTEAFF. Here the CDR3 DNA reads TGTGCCAGCAAAGAGTTAATGAACACTGAAGCTTTCTTT.

This chain uses TRBV28 with TRBJ1-4; the match to TRBD1 covers 8 bases. Germline-derived CDR1 and CDR2 are MDHEN and SYDVKM. CDR3 length: 13 residues. The V segment lost 6 bases and the J segment 7 bases; nucleotides outside the gene matches: 4. DNA for the CDR3: TGTGCCAGCAGCCCTGGACAGGGTGAAAAACTGTTTTTT. It is translated as CASSPGQGEKLFF.

The V gene is TRBV2, the J gene TRBJ2-1; D might be TRBD1 (5 bases). Germline loops: CDR1 SNHLY, CDR2 FYNNEI. Trimming took 1 base from V and 8 from J, leaving 15 bases between them. The CDR3 totals 15 residues. The CDR3: CASSEDGAGFYEQFF. The CDR3 bases are TGTGCCAGCAGTGAAGACGGAGCAGGGTTTTATGAGCAGTTCTTC.

This clone was seen once. The chain joins TRBV7-8 to TRBJ1-1; 9 bases fit TRBD1. The CDR3 runs 14 residues. With V trimmed by 5 bases and J by 10 bases, 11 bases remained unmatched. Germline CDR1 and CDR2: SGHVS and FQNEAQ. Here the CDR3 reads CASSPDRGRSGAFF. CDR3 DNA: TGTGCCAGCAGCCCGGACAGGGGAAGATCGGGAGCTTTCTTT.

V gene TRBV9 combines with J gene TRBJ2-1; 11 bases match TRBD1. The V gene's germline CDR1 is SGDLS and CDR2 YYNGEE. The V segment lost 2 bases and the J segment 8 bases; nucleotides outside the gene matches: 9. The CDR3 has 16 residues. CDR3 amino acids: CASSVEGTGGRDEQFF. CDR3 nucleotide sequence: TGTGCCAGCAGCGTCGAAGGGACAGGGGGTCGCGATGAGCAGTTCTTC.

This clone was picked up one time. J is TRBJ1-2 and V is TRBV6-5; D is possibly TRBD1 (6 bases). Germline loops: CDR1 MNHEY, CDR2 SVGAGI. The CDR3 loop spans 14 amino acids. V was trimmed by 6 bases and J by 4 bases, leaving 15 bases between them. CDR3 in amino acids: CASSPDRKFYGYTF. The CDR3 region has the DNA TGTGCCAGCAGCCCGGACAGAAAGTTCTATGGCTACACCTTC.

The CDR3: CASSVAGESSPLHF. The CDR3 DNA follows: TGTGCCAGCAGCGTAGCGGGGGAGTCTTCACCCCTCCACTTT. This rearrangement joins TRBV9 to TRBJ1-6, with D tentatively TRBD1 (5 bases). The CDR3 is 14 amino acids. Germline CDR1 reads SGDLS; CDR2 reads YYNGEE. V lost 0 bases, J lost 9 bases, and 10 bases lay in between.

This sequence joins TRBV5-4 and TRBJ1-2; a weak D match, TRBD1 (6 bases). Germline V gene sequence: CDR1 SGHNT, CDR2 YYREEE (reference sequence). Trimming stripped 5 bases from V and 4 bases from J, with 18 bases between. The CDR3 is 15 residues long. For the CDR3, the DNA is TGTGCCAGCAGTTCGGACAGCACTTTGCCCTATGGCTACACCTTC. Protein: CASSSDSTLPYGYTF.